These T cell receptor beta chains were read from a single sample in a study of response to subunit inactivated influenza vaccine. TCRdb re-called the RT-PCR reads through MiXCR, storing one row per CDR3 protein. The sample gives 650,000 or so distinct CDR3 sequences, about 14% of which show up once; approximately 7.6% is in the top ten. The sequencing here drew on PBMCs from blood, taken 14 days before vaccination. The receptors were gathered from a man in his fifties who received an inactivated influenza vaccine. Each CDR3 is given with its conserved first and last residue. The order of the fields is clone size, D gene, J gene, V gene, CDR3 protein, CDR3 DNA. The D gene is left open where the match is weak. Clone size appears in some rows only: once, few, many, or a class for an expanded clone.

clone_size: -; d_call: -; j_call: TRBJ2-5; v_call: TRBV7-9; cdr3_aa: CASSSRVQETQYF; cdr3_nt: TGTGCCAGCAGCTCCCGGGTCCAAGAGACCCAGTACTTC
clone_size: many; d_call: -; j_call: TRBJ2-5; v_call: TRBV7-9; cdr3_aa: CASSDSGAVTQYF; cdr3_nt: TGTGCCAGCAGTGACTCGGGGGCGGTGACCCAGTACTTC
clone_size: -; d_call: -; j_call: TRBJ2-5; v_call: TRBV27; cdr3_aa: CASSFAGERETQYF; cdr3_nt: TGTGCCAGCAGTTTTGCAGGGGAGCGAGAGACCCAGTACTTC
clone_size: -; d_call: -; j_call: TRBJ2-5; v_call: TRBV20-1; cdr3_aa: CSAGGRKTQYF; cdr3_nt: TGCAGTGCTGGGGGGCGGAAGACCCAGTACTTC
clone_size: few; d_call: TRBD1; j_call: TRBJ2-7; v_call: TRBV6-1; cdr3_aa: CASRDLVRDRAYEQYF; cdr3_nt: TGTGCCAGCAGGGACTTGGTCCGGGACAGAGCCTACGAGCAGTACTTC
clone_size: many; d_call: -; j_call: TRBJ2-2; v_call: TRBV7-9; cdr3_aa: CASSLDRSNTGELFF; cdr3_nt: TGTGCCAGCAGCTTAGACCGCAGTAACACCGGGGAGCTGTTTTTT
clone_size: many; d_call: -; j_call: TRBJ1-5; v_call: TRBV11-2; cdr3_aa: CASSTDLNQPQHF; cdr3_nt: TGTGCCAGCAGCACCGACCTTAATCAGCCCCAGCATTTT
clone_size: few; d_call: -; j_call: TRBJ2-5; v_call: TRBV7-2; cdr3_aa: CASSLGRRQYF; cdr3_nt: TGTGCCAGCAGCTTAGGAAGGCGCCAGTACTTC
clone_size: -; d_call: -; j_call: TRBJ2-6; v_call: TRBV30; cdr3_aa: CASPGPLIGGANVLTF; cdr3_nt: TGTGCCTCCCCCGGTCCGTTGATCGGAGGGGCCAACGTCCTGACTTTC
clone_size: -; d_call: -; j_call: TRBJ2-3; v_call: TRBV28; cdr3_aa: CASSLSLGSSTDTQYF; cdr3_nt: TGTGCCAGCAGTTTATCCTTAGGGTCGAGCACAGATACGCAGTATTTT
clone_size: few; d_call: TRBD2; j_call: TRBJ2-1; v_call: TRBV7-2; cdr3_aa: CASSFYLAGVGYEQFF; cdr3_nt: TGTGCCAGCAGCTTTTATCTAGCGGGAGTGGGCTATGAGCAGTTCTTC
clone_size: many; d_call: TRBD1; j_call: TRBJ1-1; v_call: TRBV7-9; cdr3_aa: CASSRGQGTEAFF; cdr3_nt: TGTGCCAGCAGCAGAGGACAGGGGACTGAAGCTTTCTTT
clone_size: few; d_call: -; j_call: TRBJ1-1; v_call: TRBV7-2; cdr3_aa: CASSTHGQGAEAFF; cdr3_nt: TGTGCCAGCAGCACCCACGGACAAGGGGCTGAAGCTTTCTTT
clone_size: few; d_call: TRBD1; j_call: TRBJ2-7; v_call: TRBV12-3/TRBV12-4; cdr3_aa: CASSRGDSALALREQYF; cdr3_nt: TGTGCCAGCAGTAGAGGGGACAGCGCATTGGCACTACGAGAGCAGTACTTC
clone_size: -; d_call: TRBD1; j_call: TRBJ1-1; v_call: TRBV5-1; cdr3_aa: CASRSRQGLNTEAFF; cdr3_nt: TGCGCCAGCAGATCCAGACAGGGGTTGAACACTGAAGCTTTCTTT
clone_size: few; d_call: -; j_call: TRBJ2-7; v_call: TRBV9; cdr3_aa: CASSGRGAYEQYF; cdr3_nt: TGTGCCAGCAGCGGAAGGGGGGCTTACGAGCAGTACTTC
clone_size: -; d_call: -; j_call: TRBJ2-3; v_call: TRBV6-2/TRBV6-3; cdr3_aa: CASSYGETSTDTQYF; cdr3_nt: TGTGCCAGCAGTTACGGGGAAACTAGCACAGATACGCAGTATTTT
clone_size: -; d_call: -; j_call: TRBJ1-5; v_call: TRBV20-1; cdr3_aa: CSARDLRQVMNQPQHF; cdr3_nt: TGCAGTGCTAGAGATCTCCGACAGGTAATGAATCAGCCCCAGCATTTT
clone_size: few; d_call: TRBD2; j_call: TRBJ2-5; v_call: TRBV4-3; cdr3_aa: CASSQTSGDQETQYF; cdr3_nt: TGCGCCAGCAGCCAGACTAGCGGGGACCAAGAGACCCAGTACTTC
clone_size: -; d_call: -; j_call: TRBJ1-4; v_call: TRBV6-2/TRBV6-3; cdr3_aa: CASKPGGGEKLFF; cdr3_nt: TGTGCCAGCAAGCCGGGCGGAGGAGAAAAACTGTTTTTT
clone_size: -; d_call: -; j_call: TRBJ2-2; v_call: TRBV7-9; cdr3_aa: CASSEEGYTGELFF; cdr3_nt: TGTGCCAGCAGCGAAGAAGGGTACACCGGGGAGCTGTTTTTT
clone_size: many; d_call: -; j_call: TRBJ2-3; v_call: TRBV5-1; cdr3_aa: CASSLWVAATDTQYF; cdr3_nt: TGCGCCAGCAGCTTGTGGGTAGCGGCCACAGATACGCAGTATTTT
clone_size: -; d_call: TRBD2; j_call: TRBJ2-1; v_call: TRBV5-1; cdr3_aa: CASSYLAGGLDEQFF; cdr3_nt: TGCGCCAGCAGTTATCTAGCGGGGGGGCTCGATGAGCAGTTCTTC
clone_size: few; d_call: TRBD2; j_call: TRBJ2-7; v_call: TRBV7-9; cdr3_aa: CASSGGDRAQYF; cdr3_nt: TGTGCCAGCAGCGGGGGGGACCGGGCCCAGTACTTC
clone_size: -; d_call: -; j_call: TRBJ2-7; v_call: TRBV12-3/TRBV12-4; cdr3_aa: CASSLYSGYEQYF; cdr3_nt: TGTGCCAGCAGTTTATATTCCGGCTACGAGCAGTACTTC
clone_size: -; d_call: -; j_call: TRBJ1-1; v_call: TRBV5-4; cdr3_aa: CASSSRNMNTEAFF; cdr3_nt: TGTGCCAGCAGCTCCAGGAACATGAACACTGAAGCTTTCTTT
clone_size: -; d_call: TRBD1; j_call: TRBJ2-7; v_call: TRBV11-3; cdr3_aa: CASSLGTGTDYEQYF; cdr3_nt: TGTGCCAGCAGCTTAGGGACAGGGACGGACTACGAGCAGTACTTC
clone_size: -; d_call: TRBD1; j_call: TRBJ2-3; v_call: TRBV15; cdr3_aa: CATSNRGAEDTQYF; cdr3_nt: TGTGCCACCAGCAACAGGGGCGCTGAAGATACGCAGTATTTT
clone_size: few; d_call: TRBD2; j_call: TRBJ2-3; v_call: TRBV6-2/TRBV6-3; cdr3_aa: CASSYGTSGVYTDTQYF; cdr3_nt: TGTGCCAGCAGTTACGGTACTAGCGGGGTATATACAGATACGCAGTATTTT
clone_size: few; d_call: TRBD1; j_call: TRBJ1-4; v_call: TRBV6-5; cdr3_aa: CASSSEDREREKLFF; cdr3_nt: TGTGCCAGCAGTTCCGAGGACAGGGAGCGTGAAAAACTGTTTTTT
clone_size: -; d_call: -; j_call: TRBJ2-2; v_call: TRBV28; cdr3_aa: CASSPLGRSGGELFF; cdr3_nt: TGTGCCAGCAGTCCCCTTGGACGCAGTGGAGGGGAGCTGTTTTTT
clone_size: -; d_call: -; j_call: TRBJ1-1; v_call: TRBV5-1; cdr3_aa: CASSLIPGQNTEAFF; cdr3_nt: TGCGCCAGCAGCTTGATTCCGGGGCAGAACACTGAAGCTTTCTTT
clone_size: many; d_call: TRBD2; j_call: TRBJ2-5; v_call: TRBV15; cdr3_aa: CATSRDYNQETQYF; cdr3_nt: TGTGCCACCAGCCGGGACTACAACCAAGAGACCCAGTACTTC
clone_size: -; d_call: -; j_call: TRBJ2-1; v_call: TRBV20-1; cdr3_aa: CSARVGAGYNEQFF; cdr3_nt: TGCAGTGCTAGAGTCGGTGCCGGCTACAATGAGCAGTTCTTC
clone_size: many; d_call: TRBD2; j_call: TRBJ2-5; v_call: TRBV4-3; cdr3_aa: CASSQDPGLAGETQYF; cdr3_nt: TGCGCCAGCAGCCAGGATCCGGGACTAGCGGGGGAGACCCAGTACTTC
clone_size: -; d_call: TRBD1; j_call: TRBJ2-5; v_call: TRBV9; cdr3_aa: CASSVGILPGTGGEETQYF; cdr3_nt: TGTGCCAGCAGCGTAGGCATCCTACCCGGGACAGGGGGAGAAGAGACCCAGTACTTC
clone_size: many; d_call: TRBD1; j_call: TRBJ1-4; v_call: TRBV10-3; cdr3_aa: CAISESRGNNEKLFF; cdr3_nt: TGTGCCATCAGTGAGTCCAGGGGGAATAATGAAAAACTGTTTTTT
clone_size: -; d_call: TRBD2; j_call: TRBJ2-5; v_call: TRBV5-1; cdr3_aa: CASSRKTSDQETQYF; cdr3_nt: TGCGCCAGCAGCCGTAAGACTAGCGACCAAGAGACCCAGTACTTC
clone_size: few; d_call: -; j_call: TRBJ1-4; v_call: TRBV5-1; cdr3_aa: CASSQGQPNEKLFF; cdr3_nt: TGCGCCAGCAGCCAAGGACAGCCTAATGAAAAACTGTTTTTT
clone_size: few; d_call: TRBD2; j_call: TRBJ2-1; v_call: TRBV9; cdr3_aa: CASSVGSGLYNEQFF; cdr3_nt: TGTGCCAGCAGCGTAGGTAGCGGGCTCTACAATGAGCAGTTCTTC
clone_size: -; d_call: TRBD2; j_call: TRBJ2-7; v_call: TRBV20-1; cdr3_aa: CSAERDGTTYEQYF; cdr3_nt: TGCAGTGCAGAACGGGACGGGACTACCTACGAGCAGTACTTC
clone_size: -; d_call: -; j_call: TRBJ1-2; v_call: TRBV6-6; cdr3_aa: CASSQDLDYGYTF; cdr3_nt: TGTGCCAGCAGTCAGGACCTAGACTATGGCTACACCTTC
clone_size: many; d_call: TRBD2; j_call: TRBJ2-1; v_call: TRBV10-3; cdr3_aa: CAISLGGGAVGNEQFF; cdr3_nt: TGTGCCATCAGTCTGGGCGGGGGGGCCGTTGGCAATGAGCAGTTCTTC
clone_size: few; d_call: -; j_call: TRBJ1-4; v_call: TRBV3-1; cdr3_aa: CASSQRGQGEREKLFF; cdr3_nt: TGTGCCAGCAGCCAGCGTGGTCAAGGGGAACGGGAAAAACTGTTTTTT
clone_size: few; d_call: -; j_call: TRBJ1-1; v_call: TRBV28; cdr3_aa: CASSRLSGVGEAFF; cdr3_nt: TGTGCCAGCAGTAGGTTGTCGGGGGTTGGTGAAGCTTTCTTT
clone_size: -; d_call: -; j_call: TRBJ2-5; v_call: TRBV7-6; cdr3_aa: CASSLATDNQETQYF; cdr3_nt: TGTGCCAGCAGCTTAGCGACCGACAACCAAGAGACCCAGTACTTC
clone_size: -; d_call: TRBD1; j_call: TRBJ1-3; v_call: TRBV9; cdr3_aa: CASSVEAGGRNTIYF; cdr3_nt: TGTGCCAGCAGCGTAGAAGCAGGGGGCCGAAACACCATATATTTT
clone_size: -; d_call: -; j_call: TRBJ2-5; v_call: TRBV2; cdr3_aa: CASTPSGETQYF; cdr3_nt: TGTGCCAGTACCCCATCCGGGGAGACCCAGTACTTC
clone_size: few; d_call: -; j_call: TRBJ1-6; v_call: TRBV3-1; cdr3_aa: CASSQRDGSYNSPLHF; cdr3_nt: TGTGCCAGCAGCCAACGGGACGGTTCGTATAATTCACCCCTCCACTTT
clone_size: many; d_call: -; j_call: TRBJ2-2; v_call: TRBV10-3; cdr3_aa: CAIKAKGESGELFF; cdr3_nt: TGTGCCATCAAGGCGAAGGGAGAGAGCGGGGAGCTGTTTTTT